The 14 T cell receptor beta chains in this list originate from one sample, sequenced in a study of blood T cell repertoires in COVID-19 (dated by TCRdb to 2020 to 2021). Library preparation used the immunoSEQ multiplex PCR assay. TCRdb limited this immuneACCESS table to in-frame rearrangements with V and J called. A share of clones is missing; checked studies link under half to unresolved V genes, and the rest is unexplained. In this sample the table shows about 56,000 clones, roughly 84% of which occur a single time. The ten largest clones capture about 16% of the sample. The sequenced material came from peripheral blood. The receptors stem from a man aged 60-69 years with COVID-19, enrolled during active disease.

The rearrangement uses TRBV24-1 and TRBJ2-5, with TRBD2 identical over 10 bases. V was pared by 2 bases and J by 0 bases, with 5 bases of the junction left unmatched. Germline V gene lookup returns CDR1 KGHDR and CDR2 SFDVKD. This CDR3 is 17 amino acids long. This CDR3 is CATSDSSGRNNQETQYF. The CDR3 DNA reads TGTGCCACCAGTGATTCTAGCGGGAGAAATAACCAAGAGACCCAGTACTTC.

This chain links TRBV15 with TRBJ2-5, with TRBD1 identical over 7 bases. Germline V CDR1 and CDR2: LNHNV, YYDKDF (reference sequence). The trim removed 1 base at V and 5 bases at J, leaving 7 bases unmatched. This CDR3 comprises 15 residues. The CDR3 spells CATSRGQGMGETQYF. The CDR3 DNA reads TGTGCCACCAGCAGAGGACAGGGAATGGGGGAGACCCAGTACTTC.

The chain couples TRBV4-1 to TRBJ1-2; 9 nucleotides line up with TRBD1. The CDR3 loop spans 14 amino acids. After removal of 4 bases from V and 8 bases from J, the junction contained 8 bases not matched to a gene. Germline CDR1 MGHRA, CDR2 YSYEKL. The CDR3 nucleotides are TGCGCCAGCAGCCTCGGGACAGGGCGACGCGGCTACACCTTC. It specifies CASSLGTGRRGYTF.

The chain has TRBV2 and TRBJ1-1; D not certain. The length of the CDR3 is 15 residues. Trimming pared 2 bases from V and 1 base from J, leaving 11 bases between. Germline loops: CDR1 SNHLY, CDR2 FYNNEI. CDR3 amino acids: CASSETVERNTEAFF. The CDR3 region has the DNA TGTGCCAGCAGTGAAACGGTCGAAAGGAACACTGAAGCTTTCTTT.

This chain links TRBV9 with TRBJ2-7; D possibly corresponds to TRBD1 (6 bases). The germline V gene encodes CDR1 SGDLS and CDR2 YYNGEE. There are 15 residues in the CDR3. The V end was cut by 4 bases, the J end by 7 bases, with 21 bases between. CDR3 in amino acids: CASSPTPDSWYEQYF. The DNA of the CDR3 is TGTGCCAGCAGCCCAACCCCGGACAGTTGGTATGAGCAGTACTTC.

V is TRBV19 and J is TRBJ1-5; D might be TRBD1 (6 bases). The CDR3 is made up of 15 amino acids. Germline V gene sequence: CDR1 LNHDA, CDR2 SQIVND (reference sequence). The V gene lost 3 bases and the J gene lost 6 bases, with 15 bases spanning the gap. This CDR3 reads CASSMRWGGRQPQHF. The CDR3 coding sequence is TGTGCCAGTAGTATGCGGTGGGGGGGGCGTCAGCCCCAGCATTTT.

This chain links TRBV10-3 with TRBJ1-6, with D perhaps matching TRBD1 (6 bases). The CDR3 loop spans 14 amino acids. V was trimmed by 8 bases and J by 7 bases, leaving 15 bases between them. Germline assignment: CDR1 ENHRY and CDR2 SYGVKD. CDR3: CAIGTGSGNSPLHF. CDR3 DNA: TGTGCCATCGGTACAGGGTCAGGCAATTCACCCCTCCACTTT.

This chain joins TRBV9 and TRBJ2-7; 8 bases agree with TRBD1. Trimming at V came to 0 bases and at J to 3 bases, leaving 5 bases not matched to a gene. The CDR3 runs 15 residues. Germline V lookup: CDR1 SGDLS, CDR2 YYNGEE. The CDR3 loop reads CASSVAGQGFYEQYF. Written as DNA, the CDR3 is TGTGCCAGCAGCGTAGCTGGACAGGGTTTCTACGAGCAGTACTTC.

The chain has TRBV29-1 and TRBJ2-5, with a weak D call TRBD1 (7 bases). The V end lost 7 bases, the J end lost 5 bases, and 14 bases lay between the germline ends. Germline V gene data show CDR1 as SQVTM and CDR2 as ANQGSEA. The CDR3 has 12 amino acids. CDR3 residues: CSAAGQFETQYF. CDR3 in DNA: TGCAGCGCTGCGGGACAGTTCGAGACCCAGTACTTC.

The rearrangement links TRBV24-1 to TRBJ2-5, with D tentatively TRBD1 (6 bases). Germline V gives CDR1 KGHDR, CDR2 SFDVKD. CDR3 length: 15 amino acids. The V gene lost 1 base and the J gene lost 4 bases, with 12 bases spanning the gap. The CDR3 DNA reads TGTGCCACCAGTGATTTTATACAGGGTGCAGAGACCCAGTACTTC. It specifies CATSDFIQGAETQYF.

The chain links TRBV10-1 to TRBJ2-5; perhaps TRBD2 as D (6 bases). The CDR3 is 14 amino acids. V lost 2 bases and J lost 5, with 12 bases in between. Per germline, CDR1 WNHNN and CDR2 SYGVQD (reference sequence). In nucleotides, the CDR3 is TGCGCCAGCAGTGAGCCGGGAGAAGGGGAGACCCAGTACTTC. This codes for CASSEPGEGETQYF.

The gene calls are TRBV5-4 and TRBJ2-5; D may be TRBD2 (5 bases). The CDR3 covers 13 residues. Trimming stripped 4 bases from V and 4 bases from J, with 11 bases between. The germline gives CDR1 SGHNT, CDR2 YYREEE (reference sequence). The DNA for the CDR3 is TGTGCCAGCAGCCCGTTCAGCGGAGAGACCCAGTACTTC. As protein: CASSPFSGETQYF.

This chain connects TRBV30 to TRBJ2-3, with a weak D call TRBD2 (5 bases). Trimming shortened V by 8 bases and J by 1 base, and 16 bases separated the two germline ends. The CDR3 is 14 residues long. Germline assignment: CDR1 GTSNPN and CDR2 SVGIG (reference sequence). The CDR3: CAGEGRLGTDTQYF. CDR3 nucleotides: TGTGCCGGCGAGGGTCGGCTGGGCACAGATACGCAGTATTTT.

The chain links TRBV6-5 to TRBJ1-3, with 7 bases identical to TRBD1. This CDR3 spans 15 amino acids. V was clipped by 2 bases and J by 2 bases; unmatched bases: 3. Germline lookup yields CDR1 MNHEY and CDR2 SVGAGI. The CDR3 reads CASSYDRETGNTIYF. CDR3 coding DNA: TGTGCCAGCAGTTACGACAGGGAGACTGGAAACACCATATATTTT.